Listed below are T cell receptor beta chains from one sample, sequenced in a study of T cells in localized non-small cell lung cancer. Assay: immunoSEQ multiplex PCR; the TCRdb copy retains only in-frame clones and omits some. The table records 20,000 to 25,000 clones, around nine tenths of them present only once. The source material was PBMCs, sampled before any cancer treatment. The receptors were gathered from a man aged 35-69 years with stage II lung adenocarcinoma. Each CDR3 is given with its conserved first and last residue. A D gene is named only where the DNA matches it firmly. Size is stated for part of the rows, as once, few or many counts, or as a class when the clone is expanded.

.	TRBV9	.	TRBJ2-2	TGTGCCAGCAGCGTAGAGTCACCCCGCCCCGGGGAGCTGTTTTTT	CASSVESPRPGELFF
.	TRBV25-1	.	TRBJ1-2	TGTGCCAGCAGTGATGTGGAATTCGCTGGCTACACCTTC	CASSDVEFAGYTF
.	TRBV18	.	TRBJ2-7	TGTGCCAGCTCACCAGGGGCTTCCTACGAGCAGTACTTC	CASSPGASYEQYF
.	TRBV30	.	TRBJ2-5	TGTGCCTGGAGTTGGGGGTCTTGGGAGACCCAGTACTTC	CAWSWGSWETQYF
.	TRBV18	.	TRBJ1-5	TGTGCCAGCTCACTCGGGACGGCCTTCAATCAGCCCCAGCATTTT	CASSLGTAFNQPQHF
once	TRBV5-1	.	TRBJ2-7	TGCGCCAGCAGCTTGGGTGGGCAGAATTCCGAGCAGTACTTC	CASSLGGQNSEQYF
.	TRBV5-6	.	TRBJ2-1	TGTGCCAGCAGCCGCCTAGTAGCCGGCTCCTACAATGAGCAGTTCTTC	CASSRLVAGSYNEQFF
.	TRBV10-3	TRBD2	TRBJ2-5	TGTGCCATCAGTGATGGTAGCGGGGGCCAAGAGACCCAGTACTTC	CAISDGSGGQETQYF
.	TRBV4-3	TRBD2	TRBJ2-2	TGCGCCAGCAGTCGGCCAGCGGGGGGGTTAAAGAACACCGGGGAGCTGTTTTTT	CASSRPAGGLKNTGELFF
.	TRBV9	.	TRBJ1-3	TGTGCCAGCAGCGTAGTAGACAGCCTAAGAAACACCATATATTTT	CASSVVDSLRNTIYF
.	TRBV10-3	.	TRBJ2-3	TGTGCCATCAGTGACCCCACCCTGAGCGGAAAAGACACAGATACGCAGTATTTT	CAISDPTLSGKDTDTQYF
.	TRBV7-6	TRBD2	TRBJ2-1	TGTGCCAGCAGCTCGCTAGCGGGCAAAAATGAGCAGTTCTTC	CASSSLAGKNEQFF
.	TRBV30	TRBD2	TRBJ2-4	TGTGCCTGGAGTAGGGAGGGTGTGGGAAACATTCAGTACTTC	CAWSREGVGNIQYF
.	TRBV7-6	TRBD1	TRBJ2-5	TGTGCCAGCAGCTTAATGGGACAGGCCTTGGGGGAGACCCAGTACTTC	CASSLMGQALGETQYF
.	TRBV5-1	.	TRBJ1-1	TGCGCCAGCAGCTTGTCAGGGCCCCTTGAAGCTTTCTTT	CASSLSGPLEAFF
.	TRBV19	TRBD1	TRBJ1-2	TGTGCCAGTACCGTTACCGGGACAGGGCCCTATGGCTACACCTTC	CASTVTGTGPYGYTF
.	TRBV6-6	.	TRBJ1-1	TGTGCCAGCAGTCCTCCGGACCGAGGGAACACTGAAGCTTTCTTT	CASSPPDRGNTEAFF
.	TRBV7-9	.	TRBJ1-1	TGTGCCAGCAGCCCCCTCCCCGCGGGGTCGAACACTGAAGCTTTCTTT	CASSPLPAGSNTEAFF
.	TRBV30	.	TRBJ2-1	TGTGCCTGGAGTGTACTTTGGGGGAACGAGCAGTTCTTC	CAWSVLWGNEQFF
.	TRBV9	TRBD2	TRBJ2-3	TGTGCCAGCAGCGTATACAGTAGCGGGGTCTACACAGATACGCAGTATTTT	CASSVYSSGVYTDTQYF
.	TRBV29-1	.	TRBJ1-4	TGCAGCGTCCGCCAGGGGACTAGGGCAACTAATGAAAAACTGTTTTTT	CSVRQGTRATNEKLFF
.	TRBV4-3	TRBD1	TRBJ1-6	TGCGCCAGCAGCCCCGGGGACAGAGGTTCACCCCTCCACTTT	CASSPGDRGSPLHF
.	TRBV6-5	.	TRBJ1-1	TGTGCCAGCAGTTACGTGGGCAGTGAAGCTTTCTTT	CASSYVGSEAFF
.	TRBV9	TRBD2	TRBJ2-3	TGTGCCAGCAGCGTGTCGTCGGGGGGGGCAGATACGCAGTATTTT	CASSVSSGGADTQYF
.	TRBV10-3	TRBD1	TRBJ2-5	TGTGCCACTCTCCCGGGACAGGGACAAGAGACCCAGTACTTC	CATLPGQGQETQYF
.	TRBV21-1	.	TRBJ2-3	TGTGCCAGCAGCAGTACTAGCGGGTGTTGGAACACAGATACGCAGTATTTT	CASSSTSGCWNTDTQYF
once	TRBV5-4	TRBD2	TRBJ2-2	TGTGCCAGCAGCTTGCCTAGCGGGAATTTCGGGGAGCTGTTTTTT	CASSLPSGNFGELFF